This record looks at one TCR beta chain sequence and its context. This record comes from a study of cytomegalovirus exposure and HLA in healthy donors. All donors participated as healthy donors of bone marrow. This PCR relied on a set of 60 Vbeta primers and 13 Jbeta primers. Method: immunoSEQ multiplex PCR; TCRdb's copy keeps in-frame clones and lacks some. The sample table sets out 45,000 to 55,000 clones. This TCR was sampled from a woman in her forties or fifties in good health and CMV-seropositive. Sequenced sample: PBMCs.

CDR3 nucleotides: TGCAGCGTTAAGGACAGTCTCGACGCTTTCTTT. It is translated as CSVKDSLDAFF. This sequence joins TRBV29-1 and TRBJ1-1; possibly TRBD1 for D (6 bases). Between the trimmed V and J ends, which lost 5 bases and 11 bases, there was a span of 15 bases. Germline V lookup: CDR1 SQVTM, CDR2 ANQGSEA. This CDR3 contains 11 residues.